This T cell receptor beta chain originates from a study of blood T cell repertoires in COVID-19. The overall study: From the United States, Italy and Spain came samples of acute and convalescent COVID-19. PBMCs, B-cell-depleted T cells, or T cells were the source of the cDNA or gDNA that made up the material.

The Seattle patients, enrolled during active infection, were followed longitudinally. The CDR3 contains 14 residues. Germline V lookup: CDR1 MNHEY, CDR2 SVGAGI. Unmatched junction bases numbered 4, after V lost 5 bases and J lost 3 bases. In the study's own analysis: Estimates of nucleated cell counts were drawn from the amplification of reference gene primers. Sequencing was performed with immunoSEQ multiplex PCR; in TCRdb, only in-frame clones are kept and a portion is missing. V and J calls and clone size come straight from that table; D and trimming were deduced from the DNA. The repertoire consists of roughly 120,000 clones, with more than 90% occurring once and the leading ten covering around 4.6%.

The sample taken for sequencing was peripheral blood. The clonotype was recovered from a man aged 55 to 70 with COVID-19, enrolled during active disease. The chain links TRBV6-5 to TRBJ1-5; TRBD1 matches at 7 bases. The CDR3 region has the DNA TGTGCCAGCAGTACAGGGGCCCACAATCAGCCCCAGCATTTT. As protein: CASSTGAHNQPQHF.